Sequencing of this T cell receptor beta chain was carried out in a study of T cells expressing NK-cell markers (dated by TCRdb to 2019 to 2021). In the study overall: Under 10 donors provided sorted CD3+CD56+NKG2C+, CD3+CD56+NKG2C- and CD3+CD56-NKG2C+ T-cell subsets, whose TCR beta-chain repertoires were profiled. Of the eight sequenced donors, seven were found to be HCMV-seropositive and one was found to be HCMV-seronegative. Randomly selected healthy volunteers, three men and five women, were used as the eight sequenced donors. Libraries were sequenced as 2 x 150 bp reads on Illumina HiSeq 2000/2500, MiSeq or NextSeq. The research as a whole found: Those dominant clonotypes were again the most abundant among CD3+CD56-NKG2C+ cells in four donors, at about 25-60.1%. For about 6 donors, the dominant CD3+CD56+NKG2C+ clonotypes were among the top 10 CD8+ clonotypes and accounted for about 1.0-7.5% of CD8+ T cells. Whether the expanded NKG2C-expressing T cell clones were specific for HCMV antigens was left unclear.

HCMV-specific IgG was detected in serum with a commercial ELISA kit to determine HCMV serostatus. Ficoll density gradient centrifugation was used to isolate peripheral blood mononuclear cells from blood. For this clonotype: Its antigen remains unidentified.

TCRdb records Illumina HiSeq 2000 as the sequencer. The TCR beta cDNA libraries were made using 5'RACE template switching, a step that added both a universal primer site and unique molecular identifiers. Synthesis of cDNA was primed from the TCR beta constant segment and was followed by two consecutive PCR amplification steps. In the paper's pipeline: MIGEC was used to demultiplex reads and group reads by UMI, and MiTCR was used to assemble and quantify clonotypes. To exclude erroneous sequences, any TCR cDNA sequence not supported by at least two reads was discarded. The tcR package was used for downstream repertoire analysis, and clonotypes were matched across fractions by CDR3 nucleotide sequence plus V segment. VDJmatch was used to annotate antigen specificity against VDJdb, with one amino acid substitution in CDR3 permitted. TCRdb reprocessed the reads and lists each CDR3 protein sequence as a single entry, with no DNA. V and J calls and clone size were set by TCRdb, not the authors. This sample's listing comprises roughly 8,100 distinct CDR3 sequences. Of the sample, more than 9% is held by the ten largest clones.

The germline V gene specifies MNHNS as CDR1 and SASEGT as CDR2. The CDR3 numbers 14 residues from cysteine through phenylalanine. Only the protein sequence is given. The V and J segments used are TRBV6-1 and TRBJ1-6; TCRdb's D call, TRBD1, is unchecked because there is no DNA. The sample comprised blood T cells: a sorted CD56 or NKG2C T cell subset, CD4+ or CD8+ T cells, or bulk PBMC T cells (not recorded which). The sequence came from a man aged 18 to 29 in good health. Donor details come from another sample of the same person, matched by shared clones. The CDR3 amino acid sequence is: CASSRQGDNSPLHF.